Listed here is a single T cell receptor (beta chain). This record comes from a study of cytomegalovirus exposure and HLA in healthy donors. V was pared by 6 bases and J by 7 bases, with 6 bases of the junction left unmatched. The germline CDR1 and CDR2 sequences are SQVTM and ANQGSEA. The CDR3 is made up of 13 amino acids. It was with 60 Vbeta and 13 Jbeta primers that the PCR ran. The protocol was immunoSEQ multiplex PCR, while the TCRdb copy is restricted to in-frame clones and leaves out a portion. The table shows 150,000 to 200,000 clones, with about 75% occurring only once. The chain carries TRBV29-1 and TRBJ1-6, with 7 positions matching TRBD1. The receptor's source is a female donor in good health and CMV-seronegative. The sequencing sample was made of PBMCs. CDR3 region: CSVLTGLNSPLHF. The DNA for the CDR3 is TGCAGCGTGCTGACAGGGTTAAATTCACCCCTCCACTTT. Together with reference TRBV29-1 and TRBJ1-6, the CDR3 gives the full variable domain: SAVISQKPSRDICQRGTSLTIQCQVDSQVTMMFWYRQQPGQSLTLIATANQGSEATYESGFVIDKFPISRPNLTFSTLTVSNMSPEDSSIYLCSVLTGLNSPLHFGNGTRLTVT.